This record covers a single TCR beta chain. Antigen unknown. The data were taken from a study of Ad26.COV2.S vaccination and SARS-CoV-2 variants. Whole-study findings and limits: Spike-specific TCR breadth ran higher among vaccine recipients than placebo recipients. It was found that vaccine and placebo recipients had similar non-spike TCR breadth. The TCR breadth and depth analyses may have produced an underestimate of total T cell responses. Vaccinees reportedly had broad spike-specific CD8+ and CD4+ T cell responses.

With 2 bases removed from V and 0 bases from J, the gap between germline ends came to 4 bases. There are 13 residues in the CDR3. Germline V gene lookup returns CDR1 MNHEY and CDR2 SMNVEV (reference sequence). Using immunoSEQ multiplex PCR, the repertoire was profiled, and TCRdb retains in-frame clones only, with some absent. This table has about 94,000 clones, roughly 85% appearing once. The source is a human donor who had recovered from COVID-19. This chain joins TRBV27 and TRBJ1-2, with D unresolved. The source material was peripheral blood, sampled after recovery from COVID-19. The CDR3 reads CASSLVANYGYTF. The CDR3 bases are TGTGCCAGCAGTTTAGTCGCTAACTATGGCTACACCTTC.